This T cell receptor (beta chain) was captured by sequencing in a study of blood T cell repertoires in COVID-19. Study-wide context: From T cells, B-cell-depleted T cells, or PBMCs came the material, which was cDNA or gDNA.

As processed by the authors: Reference gene primer amplification yielded estimated nucleated cell counts. Only in-frame clones appear in the TCRdb table, and some are missing; sequencing was by immunoSEQ multiplex PCR. V, J and clone size reflect that table, while D and trimming were determined from the DNA. The sample records roughly 150,000 clones, 65% to 85% being singletons. The CDR3 is 13 residues long. The germline V and J ends were trimmed by 8 bases and 1 base, with 11 bases remaining between them. Germline loops: CDR1 LNHNV, CDR2 YYDKDF (reference sequence). Sequenced material: peripheral blood. The clonotype was recovered from a man between 45 and 60 years old with active or convalescent COVID-19. The rearrangement links TRBV15 to TRBJ1-1; D is ambiguous. The CDR3 DNA reads TGTGCCACCGTAGGCCAGGCGAACACTGAAGCTTTCTTT. This gives the protein CATVGQANTEAFF.